The 6 T cell receptor beta chains in this list originate from one sample, sequenced in a study of blood T cell repertoires in COVID-19 (dated by TCRdb to 2019 to 2021). The library was produced with the immunoSEQ multiplex PCR assay. TCRdb holds this immuneACCESS table with in-frame rearrangements only. Some clones are missing; in checked studies, unresolved V genes explain under half, and the rest has no known cause. The sample table records fewer than 400,000 clones; 80% to 90% of these occur just once. The top ten clonotypes cover 10% of the sample. Specimen: PBMCs or T cells enriched from blood (not recorded which). Source of these receptors: a woman between 45 and 60 years old who had recovered from COVID-19.

The chain is built from TRBV30 and TRBJ1-5; 7 nucleotides align to TRBD1. The V gene end was trimmed by 2 bases and the J gene end by 4 bases; junction bases not matched to a gene: 8. CDR3 size: 15 residues. CDR1 and CDR2 from the germline V gene are GTSNPN and SVGIG (reference sequence). The CDR3 reads CAWSSPGQTNQPQHF. In DNA, the CDR3 is TGTGCCTGGAGTTCGCCGGGACAGACGAATCAGCCCCAGCATTTT.

The chain is built from TRBV9 and TRBJ1-2; D is possibly TRBD1 (6 bases). CDR1 and CDR2 from the germline V gene are SGDLS and YYNGEE. CDR3 size: 15 residues. V lost 0 bases, J lost 7 bases, and 16 bases lay in between. The CDR3 sequence: CASSVESRGLRGYTF. CDR3 nucleotide sequence: TGTGCCAGCAGCGTAGAGTCGCGGGGGCTTCGTGGCTACACCTTC. The full variable domain, rest sourced from reference TRBV9 and TRBJ1-2, is DSGVTQTPKHLITATGQRVTLRCSPRSGDLSVYWYQQSLDQGLQFLIQYYNGEERAKGNILERFSAQQFPDLHSELNLSSLELGDSALYFCASSVESRGLRGYTFGSGTRLTVV.

The chain is built from TRBV2 and TRBJ1-1; TRBD1 matches 8 bases. The CDR3 loop spans 15 amino acids. V was clipped by 7 bases and J by 11 bases; unmatched bases: 18. Germline V gene lookup returns CDR1 SNHLY and CDR2 FYNNEI. In DNA form, the CDR3 reads TGTGCCAGCACTATGATGGACAGGGATTCTCAACTGGCTTTCTTT. This sequence encodes CASTMMDRDSQLAFF.

This clone is a singleton in its sample. This chain links TRBV10-3 with TRBJ1-2, with 8 bases identical to TRBD1. The germline V gene encodes CDR1 ENHRY and CDR2 SYGVKD. The CDR3 extends over 13 amino acids. V shed 2 bases, J shed 4 bases, and the junction held 0 bases outside the gene matches. The CDR3 protein is CAISEGQGYGYTF. CDR3 nucleotide sequence: TGTGCCATCAGTGAGGGACAGGGCTATGGCTACACCTTC.

CDR3 region: CASSLWGQGYEKLFF. The CDR3 nucleotides are TGTGCCAGCAGCTTATGGGGACAGGGGTATGAAAAACTGTTTTTT. V is TRBV13 and J is TRBJ1-4, with 10 positions matching TRBD1. V was clipped by 2 bases and J by 6 bases; unmatched bases: 3. This CDR3 has 15 amino acids. Germline loops: CDR1 PRHDT, CDR2 FYEKMQ (reference sequence).

Only a few counts were recorded for this clone. The CDR3 region has the DNA TGCGCCAGCAGCTTGACACCAACTAATGAAAAACTGTTTTTT. This codes for CASSLTPTNEKLFF. The V gene is TRBV5-1, the J gene TRBJ1-4; no reliable D call. The CDR3 is made up of 14 amino acids. Germline V lookup: CDR1 SGHRS, CDR2 YFSETQ. Between the trimmed V and J ends, which lost 1 base and 0 bases, there was a span of 4 bases.